Listed here are 27 T cell receptor beta chains from one sample, sequenced in a study of T cells in Graves' hyperthyroidism and ophthalmopathy. RNA transcripts provided the source from which TCR beta CDR3 regions were amplified. The TCR CDR3 first-round RT-PCR relied on the HTBI primer set. TCRdb used MiXCR to reprocess the multiplex PCR reads, holding one entry per CDR3 protein. The repertoire has about 480,000 distinct CDR3 sequences, roughly 25% of them found once; the top ten carry about 10%. Sequenced sample: blood. These receptors were taken from a young woman with Graves' ophthalmopathy.

Ten or more counts support this clonotype. This sequence joins TRBV15 and TRBJ1-1, with D tentatively TRBD1 (5 bases). The CDR3 is made up of 16 amino acids. V was pared by 3 bases and J by 10 bases, with 24 bases between. Per the germline V gene, CDR1 is LNHNV and CDR2 is YYDKDF (reference sequence). This CDR3 reads CATSRTQGRTSRGAFF. The CDR3 nucleotides read TGTGCCACCAGCAGGACTCAGGGTAGGACCTCCCGGGGAGCTTTCTTT.

This clonotype was counted ten times or more. The chain uses TRBV6-2 or TRBV6-3 and TRBJ1-1, with 10 bases fitting TRBD1. Germline V gives CDR1 MNHEY, CDR2 SVGEGT. The CDR3 runs to 16 residues. Trimming at V came to 6 bases and at J to 4 bases, leaving 11 bases not matched to a gene. CDR3 loop: CASRDSAGTGVTEAFF. The CDR3, as DNA: TGTGCCAGCAGGGACTCTGCCGGGACAGGGGTCACTGAAGCTTTCTTT.

This clonotype was counted many times. V gene TRBV29-1 combines with J gene TRBJ2-5; D gene uncertain. V lost 6 bases and J 1 base, leaving 18 bases between the germline ends. CDR3 length equals 15 residues. Germline V gives CDR1 SQVTM, CDR2 ANQGSEA. CDR3: CSVPPGLVGQETQYF. The CDR3 bases are TGCAGCGTCCCCCCCGGTCTAGTGGGCCAAGAGACCCAGTACTTC. The full variable domain, with the rest looked up from reference TRBV29-1 and TRBJ2-5, is SAVISQKPSRDICQRGTSLTIQCQVDSQVTMMFWYRQQPGQSLTLIATANQGSEATYESGFVIDKFPISRPNLTFSTLTVSNMSPEDSSIYLCSVPPGLVGQETQYFGPGTRLLVL.

This clonotype was recorded at least ten times. V gene TRBV6-1 combines with J gene TRBJ1-2, with 9 bases that match TRBD1. V shed 8 bases and J 8 bases; nucleotides not matched to a gene: 15. The CDR3 contains 15 residues. Per germline, CDR1 MNHNS and CDR2 SASEGT. The CDR3 region is CASQSNSQGAEGYTF. The CDR3 DNA reads TGTGCCAGCCAGTCCAATTCACAGGGGGCGGAAGGCTACACCTTC.

The chain has TRBV6-1 and TRBJ1-2; a weak D match, TRBD1 (6 bases). The CDR3 length is 14 residues. V was clipped by 7 bases and J by 2 bases, with 14 bases between them. Germline lookup yields CDR1 MNHNS and CDR2 SASEGT. Here the CDR3 reads CASNVQGSNYGYTF. The CDR3 DNA reads as TGTGCCAGCAACGTACAGGGTTCCAACTATGGCTACACCTTC.

The V gene is TRBV6-4, the J gene TRBJ2-5; 10 positions agree with TRBD2. Unmatched junction bases numbered 3, after V lost 3 bases and J lost 2 bases. This CDR3 has 15 residues. Germline V gene lookup returns CDR1 MRHNA and CDR2 SNTAGT. The CDR3 spells CASSDLAGAQETQYF. CDR3 nucleotides: TGTGCCAGCAGTGATCTAGCGGGGGCACAAGAGACCCAGTACTTC.

This chain connects TRBV12-3 or TRBV12-4 to TRBJ2-5, with D uncertain. The CDR3 spans 14 residues. The V end was cut by 0 bases, the J end by 2 bases, with 7 bases between. CDR3 bases: TGTGCCAGCAGTTTAGCGGCACCTCAAGAGACCCAGTACTTC. Its translation is CASSLAAPQETQYF.

This clonotype was counted many times. This chain links TRBV29-1 with TRBJ2-2; D gene ambiguous. Trimming removed 5 bases from V and 1 base from J, with 8 bases in between. Germline CDR1 is SQVTM and CDR2 is ANQGSEA. The CDR3 length is 13 residues. The chain's CDR3 is CSVHDMNTGELFF. DNA of the CDR3: TGCAGCGTTCACGATATGAACACCGGGGAGCTGTTTTTT.

The chain joins TRBV2 to TRBJ1-1; D is perhaps TRBD1 (5 bases). Germline V gene sequence: CDR1 SNHLY, CDR2 FYNNEI. V was cut by 6 bases and J by 1 base, with 12 bases left in between. The CDR3 is made up of 14 amino acids. The CDR3 DNA reads TGTGCCAGCAGAGCTGACAGACGGAACACTGAAGCTTTCTTT. This sequence encodes CASRADRRNTEAFF. Based on the CDR3 plus reference TRBV2 and TRBJ1-1, the full variable domain is EPEVTQTPSHQVTQMGQEVILRCVPISNHLYFYWYRQILGQKVEFLVSFYNNEISEKSEIFDDQFSVERPDGSNFTLKIRSTKLEDSAMYFCASRADRRNTEAFFGQGTRLTVV.

This clonotype was seen ten or more times. This chain joins TRBV27 and TRBJ1-2; a possible D gene is TRBD1 (5 bases). Germline V gene data show CDR1 as MNHEY and CDR2 as SMNVEV (reference sequence). This CDR3 comprises 14 residues. V was pared by 2 bases and J by 4 bases, with 11 bases between. CDR3 in amino acids: CASSLHDGAYGYTF. CDR3 nucleotide sequence: TGTGCCAGCAGTTTACACGACGGGGCCTATGGCTACACCTTC.

This clonotype came up many times. The chain is built from TRBV5-1 and TRBJ2-7, with 8 bases lining up with TRBD1. CDR1 and CDR2 (germline): SGHRS, YFSETQ. This CDR3 is built from 14 residues. The ends lost 3 bases at V and 1 base at J; junction bases unmatched: 3. The CDR3 sequence: CASSSRTGSYEQYF. The CDR3 nucleotides read TGCGCCAGCAGCTCTCGGACAGGGTCCTACGAGCAGTACTTC. Complete variable domain (other parts from reference TRBV5-1 and TRBJ2-7): KAGVTQTPRYLIKTRGQQVTLSCSPISGHRSVSWYQQTPGQGLQFLFEYFSETQRNKGNFPGRFSGRQFSNSRSEMNVSTLELGDSALYLCASSSRTGSYEQYFGPGTRLTVT.

This clonotype was seen at least ten times. The genes are TRBV4-1 and TRBJ2-5; the D gene is possibly TRBD2 (6 bases). This CDR3 is 15 amino acids long. V was shortened by 1 base and J by 1 base, with 10 bases between the two germline ends. Germline V gene sequence: CDR1 MGHRA, CDR2 YSYEKL. The chain's CDR3 is CASSQGRGTQETQYF. For the CDR3, the DNA is TGCGCCAGCAGCCAAGGGAGGGGTACCCAAGAGACCCAGTACTTC.

This clonotype was observed at least ten times. The chain links TRBV7-2 to TRBJ2-5; possibly TRBD1 for D (6 bases). This CDR3 spans 13 amino acids. The germline gives CDR1 SGHTA, CDR2 FQGNSA. Trimming took 3 bases from V and 5 from J, leaving 10 bases between them. For the CDR3, the DNA is TGTGCCAGCAGCTTGGGGGCCCCGGAGACCCAGTACTTC. It specifies CASSLGAPETQYF.

This clonotype was observed at least ten times. The J gene is TRBJ2-5, the V gene TRBV18; 8 bases are shared with TRBD1. Trimming took 3 bases from V and 4 from J; bases not matched to a gene: 10. CDR1 is KGHSH and CDR2 is LQKENI in the germline V gene. This CDR3 region has 16 residues. The CDR3 here is CASSPRDAGGRETQYF. The DNA for the CDR3 is TGTGCCAGCTCACCGCGGGACGCAGGGGGCCGAGAGACCCAGTACTTC.

V usage is TRBV28 and J usage is TRBJ2-5, with D perhaps matching TRBD1 or TRBD2 (5 bases each). V was shortened by 1 base and J by 5 bases, with 11 bases between the two germline ends. Germline CDR1 is MDHEN and CDR2 is SYDVKM. This CDR3 has 14 amino acids. The CDR3 reads CASSLLGTGETQYF. In DNA, the CDR3 is TGTGCCAGCAGTTTATTAGGGACCGGGGAGACCCAGTACTTC.

This clonotype was detected ten times or more. The chain uses TRBV2 and TRBJ2-7, with 7 bases matching TRBD1. V lost 0 bases to trimming and J lost 9 bases; unmatched junction nucleotides: 17. This CDR3 is built from 17 residues. The germline V gene encodes CDR1 SNHLY and CDR2 FYNNEI. The CDR3 nucleotides are TGTGCCAGCAGTGAAGCCTTCCGGGACAGCCTCCCCTTCGTGCAGTACTTC. As protein: CASSEAFRDSLPFVQYF.

This clonotype was seen ten or more times. This chain connects TRBV6-5 to TRBJ2-7; 14 bases are a match to TRBD2. The CDR3 is made up of 17 amino acids. Trimming cost V 2 bases and J 0 bases; bases outside gene matches: 3. In germline, CDR1 is MNHEY, CDR2 SVGAGI. This chain's CDR3 is CASSYGLAGGNSYEQYF. CDR3 DNA: TGTGCCAGCAGTTACGGACTAGCGGGGGGCAACTCCTACGAGCAGTACTTC.

This clonotype was picked up many times. This chain uses TRBV6-2 or TRBV6-3 with TRBJ1-2, with unresolved D. Per the germline V gene, CDR1 is MNHEY and CDR2 is SVGEGT. This CDR3 comprises 13 residues. With 2 bases removed from V and 2 bases from J, the gap between germline ends came to 6 bases. CDR3 loop: CASSYGLNYGYTF. In nucleotides, the CDR3 is TGTGCCAGCAGTTACGGTCTAAACTATGGCTACACCTTC.

For this clonotype: A clone one base away is much larger, so this may be a read error. This sequence joins TRBV6-1 and TRBJ2-2; 7 bases agree with TRBD1. CDR3 length equals 14 residues. The germline CDR1 and CDR2 sequences are MNHNS and SASEGT. For the CDR3, the DNA is TGTGCCAGCGCAAAGGGGGCGAACACCGGGGAGCCGTTTTTT. Protein product: CASAKGANTGEPFF.

This clonotype came up many times. V gene TRBV28 combines with J gene TRBJ2-5; D assignment may be TRBD1 or TRBD2 (7 bases each). Germline values: CDR1 MDHEN, CDR2 SYDVKM. V gave up 5 bases and J gave up 7 bases, with 14 bases separating them. This CDR3 contains 13 residues. The CDR3 DNA reads as TGTGCCAGCAGTCCGGCCAGGGGGGGGACCCAGTACTTC. Translation: CASSPARGGTQYF.

This clonotype was counted at least ten times. This chain links TRBV5-1 with TRBJ1-1; no firm D call. The V gene lost 6 bases and the J gene lost 2 bases, with 5 bases spanning the gap. The germline V gene encodes CDR1 SGHRS and CDR2 YFSETQ. This CDR3 spans 11 amino acids. The DNA of the CDR3 is TGCGCCAGCAAGGATAACACTGAAGCTTTCTTT. Its translation is CASKDNTEAFF.

The V call is TRBV28, the J call TRBJ2-7; 10 bases match TRBD1. J gave up 6 bases and V 6 bases, and 8 bases lay outside the gene matches. This CDR3 is 14 amino acids long. Looked up from germline, CDR1 is MDHEN and CDR2 is SYDVKM. CDR3 amino acids: CASSTGQGWAEQYF. As DNA, the CDR3 is TGTGCCAGCAGCACGGGACAGGGGTGGGCCGAGCAGTACTTC.

This clonotype was seen a few times. The genes are TRBV6-1 and TRBJ2-5; TRBD1 might be the D (6 bases). Trimming took off 5 bases at V and 4 bases at J, with 17 bases between the two ends. The CDR3 totals 15 residues. Germline V gene lookup returns CDR1 MNHNS and CDR2 SASEGT. CDR3 in amino acids: CASSRRGNNLETQYF. CDR3 in DNA: TGTGCCAGCAGTAGAAGGGGGAACAATTTAGAGACCCAGTACTTC.

This clonotype was seen many times. V gene TRBV12-3 or TRBV12-4 combines with J gene TRBJ1-2; D call uncertain. CDR3 length equals 12 residues. Trimming shortened V by 4 bases and J by 4 bases, and 7 bases separated the two germline ends. The DNA for the CDR3 is TGTGCCAGCAGTTCCCGGATCTATGGCTACACCTTC. This encodes CASSSRIYGYTF.

This chain joins TRBV28 and TRBJ2-5; tentative D call: TRBD1 (6 bases). The V end was cut by 3 bases, the J end by 4 bases, with 12 bases between. This CDR3 comprises 14 residues. In germline, CDR1 is MDHEN, CDR2 SYDVKM. The CDR3 DNA reads TGTGCCAGCAGTTTTATGGGGGCCTCAGAGACCCAGTACTTC. Translating gives CASSFMGASETQYF.

This clonotype was recorded many times. The CDR3, as DNA: TGCAGTGCTAGACCTCTGGACAGGACCTACGAGCAGTACTTC. The encoded protein is CSARPLDRTYEQYF. V and J are TRBV20-1 and TRBJ2-7; 7 bases agree with TRBD1. Germline CDR1 DFQATT, CDR2 SNEGSKA (reference sequence). The length of the CDR3 is 14 residues. V was clipped by 2 bases and J by 2 bases; unmatched bases: 6.

This clonotype was counted many times. The V and J genes are TRBV20-1 and TRBJ1-2, with 9 bases matching TRBD1. Germline CDR1 reads DFQATT; CDR2 reads SNEGSKA (reference sequence). Germline trimming cut 0 bases from V and 3 bases from J; bases unmatched to any gene: 2. This CDR3 has 14 amino acids. DNA of the CDR3: TGCAGTGCTAGAGACACAGGGGGCGACTATGGCTACACCTTC. This translates into CSARDTGGDYGYTF.